Listed here are 14 T cell receptor beta chains from one sample, sequenced in a study of PD-1 blockade in classical Hodgkin lymphoma. Repertoires were generated with immunoSEQ multiplex PCR, while TCRdb's copy carries only in-frame clones and drops some. The sample lists 15,000 to 20,000 clones, approximately 86% occurring once. Time point described: newly diagnosed, previously untreated cHL patient sample. The sequencing input was peripheral blood mononuclear cells (PBMCs). These receptors were obtained from a human donor with classical Hodgkin lymphoma.

This chain uses TRBV6-6 with TRBJ1-5; 7 positions agree with TRBD1. The CDR3 is 16 amino acids. The J segment lost 4 bases and the V segment lost 0 bases, leaving 6 bases of the junction unmatched. Germline CDR1 is MNHNY and CDR2 is SVGAGI (reference sequence). CDR3: CASSYSTGSSNQPQHF. CDR3 DNA: TGTGCCAGCAGTTACTCGACAGGGTCGTCAAATCAGCCCCAGCATTTT.

The genes are TRBV12-5 and TRBJ2-3, with D unclear. Trimming left V 5 bases short and J 2 bases short, with 8 bases between. This CDR3 is built from 13 residues. CDR1 is LGHNT and CDR2 is FRNRAP in the germline V gene. CDR3 residues: CASGLSSTDTQYF. The CDR3 bases are TGTGCTAGTGGTCTTTCGTCCACAGATACGCAGTATTTT.

CDR3: CASSPMEEGKLFF. DNA of the CDR3: TGTGCCAGCTCACCAATGGAGGAGGGGAAACTGTTTTTT. This chain connects TRBV18 to TRBJ1-4, with TRBD1 as a possible D gene (5 bases). V was cut by 2 bases and J by 11 bases, with 12 bases left in between. The CDR3 spans 13 residues. Germline assignment: CDR1 KGHSH and CDR2 LQKENI.

The rearrangement links TRBV6-5 to TRBJ1-1, with D possibly being TRBD1 (5 bases). The germline V and J ends were trimmed by 0 bases and 5 bases, with 10 bases remaining between them. Germline assignment: CDR1 MNHEY and CDR2 SVGAGI. This CDR3 has 14 amino acids. CDR3 amino acids: CASSYSKGMTEAFF. As DNA, the CDR3 is TGTGCCAGCAGTTACTCGAAGGGGATGACTGAAGCTTTCTTT.

CDR3 sequence (DNA): TGTGCTAGTGGTTTGGTAATTGCGGGTATGAATGAGCAGTTCTTC. Its translation: CASGLVIAGMNEQFF. V usage is TRBV12-5 and J usage is TRBJ2-1; D might be TRBD2 (5 bases). Per the germline V gene, CDR1 is LGHNT and CDR2 is FRNRAP. CDR3 size: 15 residues. V was pared by 0 bases and J by 7 bases, with 13 bases between.

V usage is TRBV5-1 and J usage is TRBJ2-5; D may be TRBD2 (6 bases). The CDR3 sequence is 13 residues long. Germline CDR1 and CDR2: SGHRS and YFSETQ. V lost 4 bases to trimming and J lost 5 bases, with 12 bases between them. CDR3 coding DNA: TGCGCCAGCAGCCGCGGGGTGGGGGAGACCCAGTACTTC. Its protein product is CASSRGVGETQYF.

CDR3 sequence reads: CASSPRGSGRGDTQYF. The CDR3 region has the DNA TGTGCCAGCAGCCCGCGGGGTAGCGGGAGGGGGGATACGCAGTATTTT. The J gene is TRBJ2-3, the V gene TRBV7-2; 11 bases map to TRBD2. Per the germline V gene, CDR1 is SGHTA and CDR2 is FQGNSA. The length of the CDR3 is 16 residues. Losses at the gene ends were 5 bases for V and 6 bases for J; bases not matched to a gene: 10.

This chain uses TRBV9 with TRBJ2-1; D may be TRBD1 or TRBD2 (7 bases each). Germline-derived CDR1 and CDR2 are SGDLS and YYNGEE. Trimming removed 2 bases from V and 7 bases from J, with 13 bases in between. CDR3 length: 14 residues. CDR3 in amino acids: CASSVWQGGNEQFF. The DNA for the CDR3 is TGTGCCAGCAGCGTTTGGCAGGGGGGGAATGAGCAGTTCTTC.

The chain joins TRBV28 to TRBJ1-4, with a possible D match to TRBD1 (6 bases). The CDR3 has 16 amino acids. Per the germline V gene, CDR1 is MDHEN and CDR2 is SYDVKM. Trimming left V 5 bases short and J 0 bases short, with 13 bases between. CDR3 sequence reads: CASSQRGQTTNEKLFF. The CDR3 coding sequence is TGTGCCAGCAGTCAGCGAGGACAGACAACTAATGAAAAACTGTTTTTT.

This chain connects TRBV28 to TRBJ2-3; 7 bases agree with TRBD2. V lost 1 base to trimming and J lost 6 bases; unmatched junction nucleotides: 10. Germline CDR1 reads MDHEN; CDR2 reads SYDVKM. This CDR3 has 16 amino acids. The CDR3 loop is CASSLLQAGLPDTQYF. CDR3 DNA: TGTGCCAGCAGTTTATTACAAGCGGGACTTCCCGATACGCAGTATTTT.

The chain employs TRBV28 and TRBJ2-4; D is uncertain. Germline V gives CDR1 MDHEN, CDR2 SYDVKM. V was shortened by 2 bases and J by 0 bases, with 8 bases between the two germline ends. This CDR3 has 15 amino acids. As DNA, the CDR3 is TGTGCCAGCAGTTTAAATAGGCTAGCCAAAAACATTCAGTACTTC. Translating it yields CASSLNRLAKNIQYF.

The V call is TRBV15, the J call TRBJ2-1, with D maybe TRBD1 (5 bases). The CDR3 is 16 residues long. The germline V and J ends were trimmed by 0 bases and 4 bases, with 13 bases remaining between them. CDR1 and CDR2 (germline): LNHNV, YYDKDF (reference sequence). The CDR3 DNA is TGTGCCACCAGCAGAGATTCAGACAGTAAATACAATGAGCAGTTCTTC. Amino acids: CATSRDSDSKYNEQFF.

V gene TRBV7-2 combines with J gene TRBJ2-5; no definite D call. Trimming cost V 2 bases and J 4 bases, with 14 bases left between them. CDR3 length equals 15 residues. Germline CDR1 and CDR2: SGHTA and FQGNSA. CDR3 in DNA: TGTGCCAGCAGCTTAACCACTCTTAATCGAGAGACCCAGTACTTC. It is translated as CASSLTTLNRETQYF. Supplemented by reference TRBV7-2 and TRBJ2-5, the full variable domain reads GAGVSQSPSNKVTEKGKDVELRCDPISGHTALYWYRQSLGQGLEFLIYFQGNSAPDKSGLPSDRFSAERTGGSVSTLTIQRTQQEDSAVYLCASSLTTLNRETQYFGPGTRLLVL.

V is TRBV30 and J is TRBJ1-1, with unresolved D. The V end lost 4 bases, the J end lost 5 bases, and 17 bases lay between the germline ends. The CDR3 contains 14 residues. CDR1 and CDR2 from the germline V gene are GTSNPN and SVGIG (reference sequence). This CDR3 is CAWKIRGVGTEAFF. The CDR3 DNA is TGTGCCTGGAAAATCAGAGGAGTGGGAACTGAAGCTTTCTTT.